Following are 24 T cell receptor beta chains from one sample sequenced in a study of cytomegalovirus exposure and HLA in healthy donors. The PCR was carried out with 60 Vbeta primers and 13 Jbeta primers. The protocol was immunoSEQ multiplex PCR, while the TCRdb copy is restricted to in-frame clones and leaves out a portion. The sample records around 200,000 clones, around 81% being singletons. Sequenced material: PBMCs. Receptors were obtained from a man aged 30 to 39 in good health and CMV-seronegative.

The chain joins TRBV27 to TRBJ1-1, with 8 bases that match TRBD1. This CDR3 is 14 amino acids long. Trimming removed 5 bases from V and 2 bases from J; junction bases left unmatched: 4. Per germline, CDR1 MNHEY and CDR2 SMNVEV (reference sequence). Here the CDR3 DNA reads TGTGCCAGCAGTCGTACAGGGGGTAACACTGAAGCTTTCTTT. This translates into CASSRTGGNTEAFF.

The chain links TRBV29-1 to TRBJ1-5; D is perhaps TRBD1 (5 bases). Germline lookup yields CDR1 SQVTM and CDR2 ANQGSEA. The CDR3 is 13 amino acids. Trimming pared 5 bases from V and 3 bases from J, leaving 11 bases between. The CDR3 region is CSVSDSTNQPQHF. In nucleotides, the CDR3 is TGCAGCGTTTCTGACAGTACCAATCAGCCCCAGCATTTT. Drawing the rest from reference TRBV29-1 and TRBJ1-5, the complete variable domain is SAVISQKPSRDICQRGTSLTIQCQVDSQVTMMFWYRQQPGQSLTLIATANQGSEATYESGFVIDKFPISRPNLTFSTLTVSNMSPEDSSIYLCSVSDSTNQPQHFGDGTRLSIL.

The sample holds a few counts of this clone. The chain carries TRBV5-5 and TRBJ1-4, with no clear D. Trimming shortened V by 7 bases and J by 4 bases, and 11 bases separated the two germline ends. The CDR3 sequence is 13 residues long. The germline gives CDR1 SGHKS, CDR2 YYEKEE (reference sequence). CDR3 amino acids: CASRRGSNEKLFF. CDR3 in DNA: TGTGCCAGCCGACGGGGAAGTAATGAAAAACTGTTTTTT. The variable domain in full, completed from reference TRBV5-5 and TRBJ1-4, reads DAGVTQSPTHLIKTRGQQVTLRCSPISGHKSVSWYQQVLGQGPQFIFQYYEKEERGRGNFPDRFSARQFPNYSSELNVNALLLGDSALYLCASRRGSNEKLFFGSGTQLSVL.

The chain links TRBV28 to TRBJ1-2, with D perhaps matching TRBD1 (5 bases). CDR3 size: 14 residues. The germline V gene encodes CDR1 MDHEN and CDR2 SYDVKM. With 2 bases removed from V and 1 base from J, the gap between germline ends came to 8 bases. CDR3 DNA sequence: TGTGCCAGCAGTTTACAGGGTGGTAACTATGGCTACACCTTC. Translated, it gives CASSLQGGNYGYTF.

This clone showed up just a few times. V and J are TRBV5-6 and TRBJ2-1; D is ambiguous. Germline CDR1 and CDR2: SGHDT and YYEEEE. This CDR3 is 17 amino acids long. The V gene lost 0 bases and the J gene lost 0 bases, with 13 bases spanning the gap. CDR3 loop: CASSLVRRKSSYNEQFF. CDR3 nucleotides: TGTGCCAGCAGCTTGGTCCGGCGGAAGAGCTCCTACAATGAGCAGTTCTTC.

The chain has TRBV27 and TRBJ2-7; TRBD1 matches 7 bases. The CDR3 has 16 amino acids. The V and J ends lost 3 bases and 0 bases, in that order; junction bases with no gene match: 8. Germline lookup yields CDR1 MNHEY and CDR2 SMNVEV (reference sequence). This chain's CDR3 is CASSLKTGSSSYEQYF. The CDR3 region has the DNA TGTGCCAGCAGTTTGAAGACAGGGTCTAGCTCCTACGAGCAGTACTTC.

This clone turned up a few times. The chain uses TRBV10-3 and TRBJ1-5, with TRBD1 matching over 8 bases. V gave up 3 bases and J gave up 3 bases; unmatched junction bases: 7. The CDR3 sequence is 16 residues long. In germline, CDR1 is ENHRY, CDR2 SYGVKD. Here the CDR3 reads CAISEANRGVNQPQHF. The CDR3 DNA sequence: TGTGCCATCAGTGAAGCGAACAGGGGGGTCAATCAGCCCCAGCATTTT.

On this clone: At one of its ends the junction is not consistent with the germline gene, which may arise from a read error. J is TRBJ2-1 and V is TRBV4-3, with D tentatively TRBD1 (6 bases). The CDR3 has 17 amino acids. The germline CDR1 and CDR2 sequences are LGHNA and YSLEER. The CDR3, as DNA: TGCGCCAGCAACCAAGTCGCCCAGGGGAGCTCCTACAATGAGCAGTTCTTC. Protein product: CASNQVAQGSSYNEQFF.

The chain has TRBV27 and TRBJ2-7; TRBD1 agrees at 8 bases. The CDR3 is 15 residues long. The trim removed 3 bases at V and 1 base at J, leaving 5 bases unmatched. Per germline, CDR1 MNHEY and CDR2 SMNVEV (reference sequence). The CDR3 bases are TGTGCCAGCAGTTTGAGCAGGGGGCCATCCTACGAGCAGTACTTC. Encoded protein: CASSLSRGPSYEQYF.

The rearrangement joins TRBV18 to TRBJ2-1; 10 bases agree with TRBD1. CDR3 size: 15 residues. The germline V gene has CDR1 KGHSH and CDR2 LQKENI. V gave up 4 bases and J gave up 4 bases; unmatched junction bases: 4. CDR3 DNA: TGTGCCAGCTCACGGGGACAGGGGCAATACAATGAGCAGTTCTTC. Translation: CASSRGQGQYNEQFF.

This chain connects TRBV9 to TRBJ1-3, with TRBD1 identical over 9 bases. This CDR3 is built from 14 residues. In germline, CDR1 is SGDLS, CDR2 YYNGEE. With V trimmed by 3 bases and J by 2 bases, 0 bases remained unmatched. CDR3 residues: CASSGTGAGNTIYF. The CDR3 DNA reads TGTGCCAGCAGCGGGACAGGGGCTGGAAACACCATATATTTT. The entire variable domain, with the rest obtained from reference TRBV9 and TRBJ1-3, is as follows: DSGVTQTPKHLITATGQRVTLRCSPRSGDLSVYWYQQSLDQGLQFLIQYYNGEERAKGNILERFSAQQFPDLHSELNLSSLELGDSALYFCASSGTGAGNTIYFGEGSWLTVV.

Here the CDR3 DNA reads TGCGCCAGCAGCTTGGACAGAACAAACACCGGGGAGCTGTTTTTT. Protein: CASSLDRTNTGELFF. The genes are TRBV5-1 and TRBJ2-2; D unresolved. CDR1 is SGHRS, CDR2 YFSETQ, per germline. CDR3 length equals 15 residues. V lost 0 bases and J lost 2, with 8 bases in between.

This clone was found a few times. CDR3 sequence: CSVDSGRAGTGELFF. As DNA, the CDR3 is TGCAGCGTTGATAGCGGGAGGGCGGGCACCGGGGAGCTGTTTTTT. V is TRBV29-1 and J is TRBJ2-2, with TRBD2 matching 11 bases. The CDR3 is 15 amino acids. Germline V gene sequence: CDR1 SQVTM, CDR2 ANQGSEA. V lost 3 bases to trimming and J lost 4 bases; unmatched junction nucleotides: 4.

DNA for the CDR3: TGTGCCAGCAGGCAGACTAATGAGCAGTTCTTC. It yields the protein CASRQTNEQFF. The gene calls are TRBV27 and TRBJ2-1, with D unresolved. The CDR3 covers 11 residues. Germline CDR1 reads MNHEY; CDR2 reads SMNVEV (reference sequence). Trimming shortened V by 6 bases and J by 7 bases, and 7 bases separated the two germline ends.

The CDR3 coding sequence is TGTGCCAGCAGCTCCCGGGGGGGTCCCTCCTACGAGCAGTACTTC. Translating it yields CASSSRGGPSYEQYF. The J gene is TRBJ2-7, the V gene TRBV7-2; 8 bases map to TRBD2. V lost 4 bases and J lost 0; bases outside the gene matches: 5. The CDR3 runs 15 residues. CDR1 SGHTA and CDR2 FQGNSA come from the germline V gene.

This clone was observed a handful of times. V usage is TRBV6-1 and J usage is TRBJ2-3; weak D call: TRBD2 (6 bases). CDR3 size: 16 residues. Trimming cost V 2 bases and J 2 bases, with 14 bases left between them. Looked up from germline, CDR1 is MNHNS and CDR2 is SASEGT. DNA for the CDR3: TGTGCCAGCAGTGAAAAGGCGGGACTCCTCACAGATACGCAGTATTTT. The encoded protein is CASSEKAGLLTDTQYF.

V and J are TRBV10-3 and TRBJ2-3, with 7 bases matching TRBD1. After removal of 2 bases from V and 0 bases from J, the junction contained 5 bases not matched to a gene. Germline-derived CDR1 and CDR2 are ENHRY and SYGVKD. This CDR3 is built from 16 residues. CDR3 region: CAISEGVTGSTDTQYF. DNA for the CDR3: TGTGCCATCAGTGAGGGGGTGACAGGGAGCACAGATACGCAGTATTTT.

This clone was picked up one time. The genes are TRBV9 and TRBJ1-5; tentatively, D is TRBD1 (6 bases). CDR1 and CDR2 from the germline V gene are SGDLS and YYNGEE. This CDR3 contains 15 residues. Trimming took off 0 bases at V and 3 bases at J, with 10 bases between the two ends. The CDR3 spells CASSVGGGDNQPQHF. CDR3 coding DNA: TGTGCCAGCAGCGTAGGAGGGGGGGACAATCAGCCCCAGCATTTT.

The V call is TRBV27, the J call TRBJ2-1; 11 bases line up with TRBD2. With V trimmed by 7 bases and J by 5 bases, 13 bases remained unmatched. Germline CDR1 and CDR2: MNHEY and SMNVEV (reference sequence). The CDR3 is 17 residues long. The CDR3 sequence: CASTTFRLAGTDNEQFF. CDR3 bases: TGTGCCAGCACCACTTTCAGACTAGCGGGAACTGACAATGAGCAGTTCTTC.

The chain links TRBV25-1 to TRBJ1-4; a weak D match, TRBD1 (6 bases). Deletions cut 6 bases from V and 5 bases from J, with 16 bases between. In germline, CDR1 is MGHDK, CDR2 SYGVNS. The CDR3 loop spans 15 amino acids. The CDR3 DNA sequence: TGTGCCAGCAGCGCCTCCAGGGGCCTAAATGAAAAACTGTTTTTT. Translating it yields CASSASRGLNEKLFF.

This clone was counted between two and nine times. The chain links TRBV7-2 to TRBJ1-5, with D perhaps matching TRBD1 (6 bases). CDR3 length equals 16 residues. Germline V gene sequence: CDR1 SGHTA, CDR2 FQGNSA. V was trimmed by 3 bases and J by 4 bases, leaving 16 bases between them. Here the CDR3 reads CASSLGTGRVNQPQHF. CDR3 DNA sequence: TGTGCCAGCAGCTTGGGTACAGGGAGGGTTAATCAGCCCCAGCATTTT.

This clone was counted between two and nine times. The chain is built from TRBV7-3 and TRBJ2-2; TRBD1 matches 7 bases. CDR3 length: 18 residues. Per the germline V gene, CDR1 is SGHTA and CDR2 is FQGTGA. Germline trimming cut 4 bases from V and 3 bases from J; bases unmatched to any gene: 14. In nucleotides, the CDR3 is TGTGCCAGCAGCTCCGAGCAGGGGGTTGGGGGATACACCGGGGAGCTGTTTTTT. This translates into CASSSEQGVGGYTGELFF. The variable domain in full, with the rest retrieved from reference TRBV7-3 and TRBJ2-2, is GAGVSQTPSNKVTEKGKYVELRCDPISGHTALYWYRQSLGQGPEFLIYFQGTGAADDSGLPNDRFFAVRPEGSVSTLKIQRTERGDSAVYLCASSSEQGVGGYTGELFFGEGSRLTVL.

This clone was seen just once. The V call is TRBV10-1, the J call TRBJ2-3, with 9 bases identical to TRBD1. The CDR3 contains 16 residues. J gave up 7 bases and V 8 bases, and 16 bases lay outside the gene matches. The V gene's germline CDR1 is WNHNN and CDR2 SYGVQD (reference sequence). The DNA for the CDR3 is TGCGCCAGCTCAGCGTCGGACAGGGGCACGGGGTATACGCAGTATTTT. It yields the protein CASSASDRGTGYTQYF.

The gene calls are TRBV5-1 and TRBJ2-1; the match to TRBD1 covers 10 bases. Germline values: CDR1 SGHRS, CDR2 YFSETQ. The CDR3 loop spans 16 amino acids. V lost 4 bases to trimming and J lost 7 bases; unmatched junction nucleotides: 11. CDR3 sequence reads: CASSVAGTGDSNEQFF. CDR3 in DNA: TGCGCCAGCAGCGTAGCCGGGACAGGGGACTCTAATGAGCAGTTCTTC.